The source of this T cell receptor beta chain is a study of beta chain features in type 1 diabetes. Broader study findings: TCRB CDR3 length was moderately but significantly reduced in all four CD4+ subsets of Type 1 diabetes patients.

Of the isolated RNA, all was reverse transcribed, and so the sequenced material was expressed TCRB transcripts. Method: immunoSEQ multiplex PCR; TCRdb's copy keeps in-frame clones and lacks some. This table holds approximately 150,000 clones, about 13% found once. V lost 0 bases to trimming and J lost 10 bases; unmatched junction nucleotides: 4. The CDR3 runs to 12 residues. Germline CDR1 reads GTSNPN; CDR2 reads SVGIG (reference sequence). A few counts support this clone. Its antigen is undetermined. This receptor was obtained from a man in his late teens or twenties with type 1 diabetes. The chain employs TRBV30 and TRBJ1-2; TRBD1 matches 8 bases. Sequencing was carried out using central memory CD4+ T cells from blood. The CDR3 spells CAWSVDRADYTF. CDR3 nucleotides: TGTGCCTGGAGTGTGGACAGGGCAGACTACACCTTC.